The 32 T cell receptor beta chains given below trace back to one sample, sequenced in a study of T cells in Graves' hyperthyroidism and ophthalmopathy. RNA transcripts gave rise to amplified TCR beta CDR3 regions. The TCR CDR3 was amplified in a first-round RT-PCR using the HTBI primer set. Via MiXCR, TCRdb re-called the multiplex PCR reads, giving one row per CDR3 protein. Counted here are hundreds of thousands of distinct CDR3 sequences, roughly 22% occurring once; the ten biggest clones make up roughly 60%. Specimen: blood. The receptor set was obtained from a man between 25 and 39 years old with Graves' ophthalmopathy.

As for this clonotype: A much larger clone lies a single base off, so this may be a read error. This chain links TRBV2 with TRBJ1-4; no clear D. Germline assignment: CDR1 SNHLY and CDR2 FYNNEI. CDR3 length equals 14 residues. V was clipped by 3 bases and J by 6 bases, with 11 bases between them. DNA for the CDR3: TGTGCCAGCAGTGATTCAGAGAGTCATGAAAAACTGTTTTTT. Its protein is CASSDSESHEKLFF.

Worth noting for this clonotype: This may arise from a read error, as a much more abundant clone is one base away. The rearrangement joins TRBV2 to TRBJ2-7; no reliable D call. Trimming removed 5 bases from V and 0 bases from J, with 14 bases in between. The CDR3 sequence is 15 residues long. The V gene's germline CDR1 is SNHLY and CDR2 FYNNEI. CDR3 nucleotide sequence: TGTGCCAGCAGTTCGAAAGACCTCTTCTCCTACGAGCAGTACTTC. Its protein is CASSSKDLFSYEQYF.

In its sample, this clonotype was seen a few times. The chain uses TRBV6-6 and TRBJ2-7, with a tentative D call TRBD1 (6 bases). The CDR3 totals 15 residues. Trimming took off 0 bases at V and 4 bases at J, with 13 bases between the two ends. Germline V CDR1 and CDR2: MNHNY, SVGAGI (reference sequence). The CDR3: CASSYSTGFRYEQYF. CDR3 DNA: TGTGCCAGCAGTTACTCAACAGGGTTTAGGTACGAGCAGTACTTC.

The sample holds a few counts of this clonotype. The V gene is TRBV6-1, the J gene TRBJ2-1; 9 bases are a match to TRBD2. This CDR3 is 14 amino acids long. Germline V gives CDR1 MNHNS, CDR2 SASEGT. V lost 6 bases and J lost 7; bases outside the gene matches: 7. Written as DNA, the CDR3 is TGTGCCAGCAGCGCCGGGACTAGCTCTAATGAGCAGTTCTTC. Residues: CASSAGTSSNEQFF.

The J gene is TRBJ1-2, the V gene TRBV12-3 or TRBV12-4; D is perhaps TRBD1 (6 bases). V lost 1 base and J 3 bases, leaving 15 bases between the germline ends. The CDR3 loop spans 16 amino acids. For the CDR3, the DNA is TGTGCCAGCAGTTTAGATCCCACAGGGTCCGACTATGGCTACACCTTC. Its protein product is CASSLDPTGSDYGYTF.

The CDR3 coding sequence is TGTGCCAGCAGTGATGAGGCAGGGTCCTACGAGCAGTACTTC. It codes for CASSDEAGSYEQYF. This sequence joins TRBV2 and TRBJ2-7; a possible D gene is TRBD1 (5 bases). This CDR3 has 14 residues. Germline V lookup: CDR1 SNHLY, CDR2 FYNNEI. Trimming took off 3 bases at V and 1 base at J, with 10 bases between the two ends.

The rearrangement joins TRBV19 to TRBJ2-2; TRBD2 agrees at 7 bases. The CDR3 contains 15 residues. The germline V gene has CDR1 LNHDA and CDR2 SQIVND (reference sequence). V dropped 7 bases and J dropped 4; count of bases not matched to a gene: 9. CDR3 protein: CASMYGGTITGELFF. The DNA for the CDR3 is TGTGCCAGTATGTATGGGGGGACTATCACCGGGGAGCTGTTTTTT.

This clonotype was picked up a small number of times. The rearrangement uses TRBV18 and TRBJ1-2; no clear D gene. Germline lookup yields CDR1 KGHSH and CDR2 LQKENI. Trimming cost V 2 bases and J 0 bases, with 7 bases left between them. The CDR3 covers 14 residues. The CDR3 DNA is TGTGCCAGCTCACCAGCCTCCGCTAACTATGGCTACACCTTC. Its protein product is CASSPASANYGYTF.

V gene TRBV6-5 combines with J gene TRBJ2-4; D may correspond to TRBD1 or TRBD2 (6 bases each). V dropped 1 base and J dropped 7 bases, with 14 bases sitting between them. From germline, CDR1 is MNHEY and CDR2 SVGAGI. This CDR3 is built from 15 residues. CDR3 residues: CASSYLGGASNIQYF. The CDR3 DNA sequence: TGTGCCAGCAGTTACTTGGGGGGCGCTTCGAACATTCAGTACTTC.

The genes are TRBV27 and TRBJ1-6, with TRBD1 identical over 7 bases. From germline, CDR1 is MNHEY and CDR2 SMNVEV (reference sequence). This CDR3 contains 13 residues. J lost 8 bases, V lost 6 bases, and 4 bases had no gene match. The CDR3 nucleotides are TGTGCCAGCAGACAGGGGATTTATTCACCCCTCCACTTT. The encoded protein is CASRQGIYSPLHF.

This clonotype was recorded at least ten times. This chain joins TRBV2 and TRBJ1-1; D ambiguous. V dropped 4 bases and J dropped 0 bases, with 15 bases sitting between them. Germline CDR1 is SNHLY and CDR2 is FYNNEI. This CDR3 has 16 residues. Here the CDR3 reads CASSGAGGVVNTEAFF. The CDR3 DNA follows: TGTGCCAGCAGTGGAGCAGGAGGCGTGGTGAACACTGAAGCTTTCTTT.

A few counts support this clonotype. The J gene is TRBJ1-1, the V gene TRBV6-2 or TRBV6-3; D unresolved. V shed 2 bases and J shed 12 bases, with 13 bases lying between them. CDR1 is MNHEY and CDR2 is SVGEGT in the germline V gene. This CDR3 comprises 12 residues. The CDR3 here is CASSYHVSEPFF. CDR3 nucleotides: TGTGCCAGCAGTTACCACGTCTCGGAACCTTTCTTT.

This rearrangement joins TRBV20-1 to TRBJ2-1, with D tentatively TRBD1 (5 bases). Trimming removed 5 bases from V and 3 bases from J, with 17 bases in between. The CDR3 has 15 amino acids. Germline V CDR1 and CDR2: DFQATT, SNEGSKA (reference sequence). CDR3 DNA: TGCAGTGCTGGCGATCTCGACAGTGTCTACAATGAGCAGTTCTTC. Amino acids: CSAGDLDSVYNEQFF.

This clonotype was observed many times. This chain connects TRBV7-6 to TRBJ2-7, with 7 bases that match TRBD1. Trimming cost V 4 bases and J 0 bases; bases outside gene matches: 3. Germline-derived CDR1 and CDR2 are SGHVS and FNYEAQ. CDR3 size: 14 residues. The CDR3 protein is CASSSTGTSYEQYF. The DNA of the CDR3 is TGTGCCAGCAGCTCGACAGGGACCTCCTACGAGCAGTACTTC.

This clonotype was counted ten times or more. This sequence joins TRBV3-1 and TRBJ2-1; a possible D gene is TRBD2 (5 bases). Germline-derived CDR1 and CDR2 are LGHDT and YNNKEL (reference sequence). The CDR3 totals 15 residues. V was shortened by 6 bases and J by 5 bases, with 17 bases between the two germline ends. This CDR3 reads CASSQRREHNNEQFF. The CDR3 DNA reads TGTGCCAGCAGTCAGAGAAGGGAGCATAACAATGAGCAGTTCTTC.

On this clonotype itself: The junction and the germline gene differ at one end; a read error may be behind it. The V call is TRBV2, the J call TRBJ1-4; 8 bases are shared with TRBD1. The length of the CDR3 is 18 residues. Germline CDR1 and CDR2: SNHLY and FYNNEI. CDR3 in DNA: TGTACCAGCAGGGACTACCAGGGGGCGTTTGGAGCTAATGAAAAACTGTTTTTT. Protein: CTSRDYQGAFGANEKLFF.

This clonotype was counted at least ten times. The chain has TRBV28 and TRBJ1-1; D might be TRBD1 (5 bases). The germline V gene has CDR1 MDHEN and CDR2 SYDVKM. The CDR3 is made up of 14 amino acids. With 5 bases removed from V and 6 bases from J, the gap between germline ends came to 16 bases. CDR3 region: CASSIGGALAEAFF. In nucleotides, the CDR3 is TGTGCCAGCAGTATAGGTGGGGCTCTCGCTGAAGCTTTCTTT.

Of note for this clonotype: A much more abundant neighbour one base away suggests this may be a read error. This CDR3 fails to terminate in the conserved phenylalanine or tryptophan, so it likely reflects a read error. The chain links TRBV11-2 to TRBJ1-3; D remains ambiguous. Germline CDR1 and CDR2: SGHAT and FQNNGV. The V end was cut by 1 base, the J end by 0 bases, with 4 bases between. CDR3 length: 14 residues. CDR3 region: CASSLASSGNTIYL. CDR3 nucleotides: TGTGCCAGCAGCTTAGCCTCCTCTGGAAACACCATATATCTT.

This clonotype was observed at least ten times. The chain recombines TRBV7-6 with TRBJ2-5, with 11 bases identical to TRBD2. Germline CDR1 reads SGHVS; CDR2 reads FNYEAQ. The trim removed 6 bases at V and 7 bases at J, leaving 10 bases unmatched. CDR3 length: 15 amino acids. The CDR3, as DNA: TGTGCCAGCAGGCCCGGGACTAGCGGTGGCGGGACCCAGTACTTC. As protein: CASRPGTSGGGTQYF.

The chain is built from TRBV2 and TRBJ2-7; D not resolved. Trimming shortened V by 4 bases and J by 1 base, and 8 bases separated the two germline ends. Germline loops: CDR1 SNHLY, CDR2 FYNNEI. This CDR3 region has 13 residues. The DNA of the CDR3 is TGTGCCAGCAGTGGTAGGGTATCCTACGAGCAGTACTTC. Translated: CASSGRVSYEQYF. Full variable domain (remainder filled in from reference TRBV2 and TRBJ2-7): EPEVTQTPSHQVTQMGQEVILRCVPISNHLYFYWYRQILGQKVEFLVSFYNNEISEKSEIFDDQFSVERPDGSNFTLKIRSTKLEDSAMYFCASSGRVSYEQYFGPGTRLTVT.

In this sample, this clonotype turned up a few times. The rearrangement links TRBV30 to TRBJ2-7; possibly TRBD1 for D (8 bases). The germline gives CDR1 GTSNPN, CDR2 SVGIG (reference sequence). The V and J ends lost 0 bases and 7 bases respectively, with 16 bases between them. This CDR3 region has 14 residues. CDR3: CAWSVQGGFVEQYF. The CDR3 DNA follows: TGTGCCTGGAGTGTACAGGGGGGGTTCGTGGAGCAGTACTTC.

This clonotype was picked up many times. V and J are TRBV3-1 and TRBJ1-2, with D possibly TRBD1 on 5 matching bases. The CDR3 consists of 12 residues. Germline CDR1 reads LGHDT; CDR2 reads YNNKEL (reference sequence). V lost 3 bases and J lost 4, with 6 bases in between. The CDR3 nucleotides read TGTGCCAGCAGCCAGACAGTCTATGGCTACACCTTC. Translating gives CASSQTVYGYTF. The full variable domain, with the rest looked up from reference TRBV3-1 and TRBJ1-2, is DTAVSQTPKYLVTQMGNDKSIKCEQNLGHDTMYWYKQDSKKFLKIMFSYNNKELIINETVPNRFSPKSPDKAHLNLHINSLELGDSAVYFCASSQTVYGYTFGSGTRLTVV.

This clonotype was detected only a few times. The V and J genes are TRBV20-1 and TRBJ1-5; D unresolved. The CDR3 extends over 16 amino acids. Trimming removed 0 bases from V and 0 bases from J, with 12 bases in between. Germline loops: CDR1 DFQATT, CDR2 SNEGSKA (reference sequence). The CDR3 protein is CSAREFVEYSNQPQHF. The DNA of the CDR3 is TGCAGTGCTAGAGAATTTGTAGAGTATAGCAATCAGCCCCAGCATTTT.

This clonotype occurred a few times. The V call is TRBV12-3 or TRBV12-4, the J call TRBJ2-7, with a weak D call TRBD2 (5 bases). V lost 6 bases, J lost 0 bases, and 9 bases lay in between. This CDR3 region has 13 residues. The CDR3 nucleotides read TGTGCCAGCAGCGGGATGGGCTCCTACGAGCAGTACTTC. Its translation is CASSGMGSYEQYF.

In this sample, this clonotype turned up many times. The chain combines TRBV5-1 with TRBJ2-3, with 16 bases fitting TRBD2. V was pared by 2 bases and J by 2 bases, with 2 bases of the junction left unmatched. Germline V gene sequence: CDR1 SGHRS, CDR2 YFSETQ. The CDR3 contains 17 residues. DNA for the CDR3: TGCGCCAGCAGCTTCGGGACTAGCGGGAGGGTCACAGATACGCAGTATTTT. Its translation: CASSFGTSGRVTDTQYF.

In this sample, this clonotype turned up many times. The CDR3 region is CSASKGATDTQYF. The CDR3 coding sequence is TGCAGTGCTAGTAAGGGGGCGACAGATACGCAGTATTTT. The chain employs TRBV20-1 and TRBJ2-3; 7 bases map to TRBD1. From germline, CDR1 is DFQATT and CDR2 SNEGSKA (reference sequence). The CDR3 is 13 amino acids. The junction had 3 bases not matched to a gene; V was cut back by 3 bases and J by 3 bases.

This clonotype was seen more than once but under ten times. The V and J genes are TRBV6-4 and TRBJ1-1, with unresolved D. Trimming took 0 bases from V and 1 from J, leaving 3 bases between them. The CDR3 is 13 residues long. CDR1 is MRHNA and CDR2 is SNTAGT in the germline V gene. CDR3 residues: CASSDSQNTEAFF. CDR3 nucleotides: TGTGCCAGCAGTGACTCGCAGAACACTGAAGCTTTCTTT.

The rearrangement joins TRBV6-1 to TRBJ2-7; possibly TRBD2 for D (5 bases). V lost 6 bases and J lost 0, with 15 bases in between. CDR3 length: 15 residues. CDR1 and CDR2 from the germline V gene are MNHNS and SASEGT. The CDR3 nucleotides read TGTGCCAGCAGCCAGACTATCCTGAGCTCCTACGAGCAGTACTTC. Its translation is CASSQTILSSYEQYF.

The sample holds many counts of this clonotype. The chain recombines TRBV11-2 with TRBJ2-1; 7 bases align to TRBD1. V dropped 6 bases and J dropped 0; count of bases not matched to a gene: 5. Germline V gene lookup returns CDR1 SGHAT and CDR2 FQNNGV. This CDR3 has 15 residues. The chain's CDR3 is CASSHRGNSYNEQFF. The DNA for the CDR3 is TGTGCCAGCAGTCACAGGGGAAACTCCTACAATGAGCAGTTCTTC.

This clonotype came up a few times. This chain joins TRBV6-2 or TRBV6-3 and TRBJ1-1, with D perhaps matching TRBD1 (5 bases). Germline CDR1 MNHEY, CDR2 SVGEGT. CDR3 length: 12 residues. Trimming took off 11 bases at V and 4 bases at J, with 14 bases between the two ends. CDR3 residues: CASRDRRTEAFF. As DNA, the CDR3 is TGTGCCTCTCGGGACCGCCGCACTGAAGCTTTCTTT.

This clonotype was counted many times. The chain is built from TRBV11-2 and TRBJ2-1; 7 bases are a match to TRBD2. Trimming removed 1 base from V and 3 bases from J; junction bases left unmatched: 3. This CDR3 spans 15 amino acids. The germline V gene encodes CDR1 SGHAT and CDR2 FQNNGV. CDR3 amino acids: CASSLVSSGYNEQFF. CDR3 coding DNA: TGTGCCAGCAGCTTAGTGTCTAGCGGCTACAATGAGCAGTTCTTC.

The chain links TRBV6-2 or TRBV6-3 to TRBJ2-4; D is uncertain. Per germline, CDR1 MNHEY and CDR2 SVGEGT. V dropped 7 bases and J dropped 5 bases, with 18 bases sitting between them. This CDR3 has 15 amino acids. The CDR3 DNA follows: TGTGCCAGCATTTATGGGTGGAGCCCGGAAAACATTCAGTACTTC. Amino acids: CASIYGWSPENIQYF.